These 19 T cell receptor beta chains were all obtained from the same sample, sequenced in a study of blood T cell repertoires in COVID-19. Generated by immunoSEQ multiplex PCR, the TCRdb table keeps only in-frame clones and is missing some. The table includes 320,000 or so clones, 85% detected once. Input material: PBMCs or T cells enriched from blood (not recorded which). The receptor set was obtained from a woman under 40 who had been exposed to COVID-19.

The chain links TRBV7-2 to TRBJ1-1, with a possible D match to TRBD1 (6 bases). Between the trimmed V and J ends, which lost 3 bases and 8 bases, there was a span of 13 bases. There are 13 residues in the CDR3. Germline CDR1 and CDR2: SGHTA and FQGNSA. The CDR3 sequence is CASSLAVRGEAFF. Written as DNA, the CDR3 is TGTGCCAGCAGCTTGGCAGTAAGGGGGGAAGCTTTCTTT.

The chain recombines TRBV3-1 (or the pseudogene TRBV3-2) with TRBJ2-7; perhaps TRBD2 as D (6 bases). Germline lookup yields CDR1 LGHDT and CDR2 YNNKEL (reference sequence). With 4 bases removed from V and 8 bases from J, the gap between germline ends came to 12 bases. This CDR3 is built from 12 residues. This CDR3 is CASSPATSKQYF. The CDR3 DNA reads TGTGCCAGCAGCCCGGCAACTAGCAAGCAGTACTTC.

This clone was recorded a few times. DNA for the CDR3: TGCGCCAGCAGCTCAGGACTAGCGGGCTTTTCCTACGAGCAGTACTTC. As protein: CASSSGLAGFSYEQYF. The chain joins TRBV5-1 to TRBJ2-7; TRBD2 matches at 11 bases. V was clipped by 3 bases and J by 1 base; unmatched bases: 6. The CDR3 runs 16 residues. Germline V gene lookup returns CDR1 SGHRS and CDR2 YFSETQ. The entire variable domain, with the rest obtained from reference TRBV5-1 and TRBJ2-7, is as follows: KAGVTQTPRYLIKTRGQQVTLSCSPISGHRSVSWYQQTPGQGLQFLFEYFSETQRNKGNFPGRFSGRQFSNSRSEMNVSTLELGDSALYLCASSSGLAGFSYEQYFGPGTRLTVT.

CDR3 coding DNA: TGTGCCAGCAGCTCGGGGTCGCAACCACAAGGACAGGACTCCTACGAGCAGTACTTC. Amino acid sequence: CASSSGSQPQGQDSYEQYF. The rearrangement joins TRBV28 to TRBJ2-7; TRBD1 matches 7 bases. V lost 6 bases and J lost 0; bases outside the gene matches: 20. Per the germline V gene, CDR1 is MDHEN and CDR2 is SYDVKM. This CDR3 spans 19 amino acids.

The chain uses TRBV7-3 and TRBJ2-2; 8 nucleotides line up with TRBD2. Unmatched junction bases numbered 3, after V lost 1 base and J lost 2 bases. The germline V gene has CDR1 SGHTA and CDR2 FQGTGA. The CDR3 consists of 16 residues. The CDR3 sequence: CASSLIAGTNTGELFF. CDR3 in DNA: TGTGCCAGCAGCTTAATAGCGGGAACTAACACCGGGGAGCTGTTTTTT.

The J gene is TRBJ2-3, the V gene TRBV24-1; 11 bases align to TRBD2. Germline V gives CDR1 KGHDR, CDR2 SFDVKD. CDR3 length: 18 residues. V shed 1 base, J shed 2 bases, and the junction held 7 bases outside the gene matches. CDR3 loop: CATSDLVTSGGHTDTQYF. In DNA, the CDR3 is TGTGCCACCAGTGATTTAGTTACTAGCGGGGGACACACAGATACGCAGTATTTT.

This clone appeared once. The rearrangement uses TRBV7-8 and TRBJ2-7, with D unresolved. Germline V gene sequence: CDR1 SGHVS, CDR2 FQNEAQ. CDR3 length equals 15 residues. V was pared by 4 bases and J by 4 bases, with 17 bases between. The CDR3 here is CASSSTSARRYEQYF. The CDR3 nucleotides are TGTGCCAGCAGCTCGACCTCGGCTAGACGGTACGAGCAGTACTTC.

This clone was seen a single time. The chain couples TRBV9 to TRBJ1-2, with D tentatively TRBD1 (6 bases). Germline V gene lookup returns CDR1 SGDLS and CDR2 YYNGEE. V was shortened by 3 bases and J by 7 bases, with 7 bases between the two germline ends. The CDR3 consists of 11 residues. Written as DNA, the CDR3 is TGTGCCAGCAGCGGCAGGGGTGGCTACACCTTC. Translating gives CASSGRGGYTF.

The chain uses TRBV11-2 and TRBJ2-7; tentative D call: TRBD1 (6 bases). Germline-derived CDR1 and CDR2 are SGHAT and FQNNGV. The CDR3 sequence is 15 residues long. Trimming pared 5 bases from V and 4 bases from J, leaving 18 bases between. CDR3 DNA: TGTGCCAGCAGCACTTCCGGGACAAAGGGGTACGAGCAGTACTTC. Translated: CASSTSGTKGYEQYF. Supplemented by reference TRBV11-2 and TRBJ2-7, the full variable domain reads EAGVAQSPRYKIIEKRQSVAFWCNPISGHATLYWYQQILGQGPKLLIQFQNNGVVDDSQLPKDRFSAERLKGVDSTLKIQPAKLEDSAVYLCASSTSGTKGYEQYFGPGTRLTVT.

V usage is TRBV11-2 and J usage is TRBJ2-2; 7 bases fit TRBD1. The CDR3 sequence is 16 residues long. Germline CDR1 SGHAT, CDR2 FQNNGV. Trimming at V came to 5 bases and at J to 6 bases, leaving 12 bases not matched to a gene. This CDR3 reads CASSVNRDSPPGELFF. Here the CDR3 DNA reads TGTGCCAGCAGCGTCAACCGGGACAGTCCCCCCGGGGAGCTGTTTTTT.

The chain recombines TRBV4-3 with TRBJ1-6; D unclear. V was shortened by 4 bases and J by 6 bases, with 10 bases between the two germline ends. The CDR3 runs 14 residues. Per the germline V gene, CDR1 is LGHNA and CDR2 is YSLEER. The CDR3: CASSPWEGNSPLHF. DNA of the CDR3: TGCGCCAGCAGCCCCTGGGAGGGTAATTCACCCCTCCACTTT.

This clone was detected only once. CDR3 DNA sequence: TGTGCCTGGAGTGGGGGACAGCGCTACGAGCAGTACTTC. Protein product: CAWSGGQRYEQYF. This rearrangement joins TRBV30 to TRBJ2-7; 7 positions match TRBD1. The CDR3 spans 13 residues. Looked up from germline, CDR1 is GTSNPN and CDR2 is SVGIG (reference sequence). With V trimmed by 1 base and J by 3 bases, 3 bases remained unmatched.

CDR3 sequence reads: CASSLGNSRVVDEQFF. The CDR3 bases are TGCGCCAGCAGCTTGGGCAACAGCAGGGTTGTGGATGAGCAGTTCTTC. The chain links TRBV5-1 to TRBJ2-1; maybe TRBD1 (5 bases). The CDR3 loop spans 16 amino acids. V was cut by 0 bases and J by 8 bases, with 18 bases left in between. The germline gives CDR1 SGHRS, CDR2 YFSETQ.

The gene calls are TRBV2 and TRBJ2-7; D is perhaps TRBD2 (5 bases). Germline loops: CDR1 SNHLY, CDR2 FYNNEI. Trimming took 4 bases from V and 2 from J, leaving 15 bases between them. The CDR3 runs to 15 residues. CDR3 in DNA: TGTGCCAGCAGTGTCTTGGGCGGGCAGGCCTACGAGCAGTACTTC. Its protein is CASSVLGGQAYEQYF.

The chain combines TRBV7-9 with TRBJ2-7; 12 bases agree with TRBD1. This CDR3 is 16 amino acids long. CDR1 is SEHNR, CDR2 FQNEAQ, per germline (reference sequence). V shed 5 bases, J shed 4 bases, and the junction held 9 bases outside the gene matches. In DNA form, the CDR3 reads TGTGCCAGCAGCCTCCCGGGACAGGGGGCGGAATACGAGCAGTACTTC. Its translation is CASSLPGQGAEYEQYF.

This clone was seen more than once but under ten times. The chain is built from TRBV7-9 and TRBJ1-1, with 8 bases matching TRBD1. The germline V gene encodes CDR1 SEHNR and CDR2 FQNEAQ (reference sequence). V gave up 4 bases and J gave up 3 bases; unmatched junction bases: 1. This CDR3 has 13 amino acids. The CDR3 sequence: CASSSQGDTEAFF. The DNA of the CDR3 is TGTGCCAGCAGCTCACAGGGGGACACTGAAGCTTTCTTT.

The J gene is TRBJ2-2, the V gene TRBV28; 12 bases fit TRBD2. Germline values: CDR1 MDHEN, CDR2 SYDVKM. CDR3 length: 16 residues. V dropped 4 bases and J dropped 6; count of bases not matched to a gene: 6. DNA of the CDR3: TGTGCCAGCAGTTCCTTGACTAGCGGGAGTGCCGGGGAGCTGTTTTTT. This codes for CASSSLTSGSAGELFF.

CDR3: CASTNAGGPNTEAFF. The CDR3 bases are TGTGCCAGCACTAACGCCGGGGGGCCTAACACTGAAGCTTTCTTT. This chain connects TRBV2 to TRBJ1-1, with D perhaps TRBD1 (6 bases). V gave up 7 bases and J gave up 2 bases, with 17 bases separating them. The CDR3 runs 15 residues. From germline, CDR1 is SNHLY and CDR2 FYNNEI.

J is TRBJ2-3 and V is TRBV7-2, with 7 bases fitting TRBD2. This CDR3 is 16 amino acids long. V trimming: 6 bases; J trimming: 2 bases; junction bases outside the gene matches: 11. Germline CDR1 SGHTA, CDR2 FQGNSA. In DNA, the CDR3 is TGTGCCAGCAGTTTTCCACTAAGCGGGGACACAGATACGCAGTATTTT. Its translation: CASSFPLSGDTDTQYF.